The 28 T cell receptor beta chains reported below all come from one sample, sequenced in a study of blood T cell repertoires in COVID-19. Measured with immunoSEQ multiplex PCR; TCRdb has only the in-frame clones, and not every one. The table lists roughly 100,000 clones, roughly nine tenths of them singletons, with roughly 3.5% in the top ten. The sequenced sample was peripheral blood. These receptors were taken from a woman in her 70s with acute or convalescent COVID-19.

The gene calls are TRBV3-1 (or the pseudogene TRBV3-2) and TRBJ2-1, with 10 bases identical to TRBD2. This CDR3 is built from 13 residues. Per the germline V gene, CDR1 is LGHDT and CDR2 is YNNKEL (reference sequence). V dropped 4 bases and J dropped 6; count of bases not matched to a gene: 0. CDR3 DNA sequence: TGTGCCAGCAGCCTAGCGGGGGGCAATGAGCAGTTCTTC. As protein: CASSLAGGNEQFF.

The CDR3 nucleotides read TGTGCCAGTAGTGCGGACAGGTTGAACACTGAAGCTTTCTTT. It codes for CASSADRLNTEAFF. This sequence joins TRBV19 and TRBJ1-1; TRBD1 agrees at 7 bases. V shed 5 bases and J 0 bases; nucleotides not matched to a gene: 3. Germline CDR1 and CDR2: LNHDA and SQIVND (reference sequence). This CDR3 has 14 amino acids.

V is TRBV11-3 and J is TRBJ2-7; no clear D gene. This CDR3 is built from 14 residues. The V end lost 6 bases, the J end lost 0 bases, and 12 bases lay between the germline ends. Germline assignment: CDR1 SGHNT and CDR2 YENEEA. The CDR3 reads CASSGHSHSYEQYF. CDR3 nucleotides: TGTGCCAGCAGTGGGCACTCCCACTCCTACGAGCAGTACTTC.

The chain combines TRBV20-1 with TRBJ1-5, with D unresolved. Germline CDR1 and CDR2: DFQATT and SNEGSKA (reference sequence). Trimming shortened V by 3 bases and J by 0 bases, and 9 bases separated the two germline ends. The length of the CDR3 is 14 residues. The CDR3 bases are TGCAGTGCTAGTTTCCATCATAGCAATCAGCCCCAGCATTTT. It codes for CSASFHHSNQPQHF.

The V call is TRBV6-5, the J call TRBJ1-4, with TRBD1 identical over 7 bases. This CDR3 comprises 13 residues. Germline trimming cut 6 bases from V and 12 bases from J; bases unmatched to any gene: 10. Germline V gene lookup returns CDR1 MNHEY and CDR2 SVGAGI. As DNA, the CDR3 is TGTGCCAGCAGGAGGGGGCACCTTGAGGAACTGTTTTTT. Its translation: CASRRGHLEELFF.

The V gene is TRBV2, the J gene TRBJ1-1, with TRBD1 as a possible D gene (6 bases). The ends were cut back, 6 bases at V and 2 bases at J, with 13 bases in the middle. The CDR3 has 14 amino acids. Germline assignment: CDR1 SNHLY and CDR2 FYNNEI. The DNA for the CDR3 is TGTGCCAGCAGGGAACAGGGACATAACACTGAAGCTTTCTTT. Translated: CASREQGHNTEAFF.

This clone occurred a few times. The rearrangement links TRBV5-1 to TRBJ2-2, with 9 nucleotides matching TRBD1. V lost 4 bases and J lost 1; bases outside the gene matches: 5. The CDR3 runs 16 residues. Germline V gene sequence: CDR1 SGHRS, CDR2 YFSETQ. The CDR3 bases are TGCGCCAGCAGCCTGCCGGGACAGGGGAACACCGGGGAGCTGTTTTTT. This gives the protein CASSLPGQGNTGELFF.

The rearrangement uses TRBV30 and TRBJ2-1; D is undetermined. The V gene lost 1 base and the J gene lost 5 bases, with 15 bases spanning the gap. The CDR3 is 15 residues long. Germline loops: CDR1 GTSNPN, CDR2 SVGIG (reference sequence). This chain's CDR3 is CAWSGRYRQDNEQFF. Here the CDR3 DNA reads TGTGCCTGGAGTGGCAGATACCGCCAAGACAATGAGCAGTTCTTC.

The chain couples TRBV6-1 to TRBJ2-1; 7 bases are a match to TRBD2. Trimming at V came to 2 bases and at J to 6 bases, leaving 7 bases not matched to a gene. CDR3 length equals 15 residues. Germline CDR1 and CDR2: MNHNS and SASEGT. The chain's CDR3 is CASSEFGGGPNEQFF. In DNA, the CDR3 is TGTGCCAGCAGTGAATTTGGGGGGGGACCCAATGAGCAGTTCTTC.

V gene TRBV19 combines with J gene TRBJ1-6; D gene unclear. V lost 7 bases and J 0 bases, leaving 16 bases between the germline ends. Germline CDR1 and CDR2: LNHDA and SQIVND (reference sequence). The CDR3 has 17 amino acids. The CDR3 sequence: CASTPSIESSYNSPLHF. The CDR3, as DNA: TGTGCCAGTACCCCGAGCATAGAGAGCTCCTATAATTCACCCCTCCACTTT.

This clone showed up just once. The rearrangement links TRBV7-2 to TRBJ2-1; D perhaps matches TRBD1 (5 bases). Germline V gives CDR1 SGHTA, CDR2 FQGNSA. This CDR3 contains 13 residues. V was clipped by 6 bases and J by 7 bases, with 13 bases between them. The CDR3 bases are TGTGCCAGCAGAGGCGCCAGGACAAATGAGCAGTTCTTC. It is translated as CASRGARTNEQFF.

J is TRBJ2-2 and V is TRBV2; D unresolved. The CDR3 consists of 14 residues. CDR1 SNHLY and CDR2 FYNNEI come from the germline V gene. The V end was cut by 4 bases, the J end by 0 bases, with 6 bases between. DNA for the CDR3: TGTGCCAGCAGTGCTGAGGCGAACACCGGGGAGCTGTTTTTT. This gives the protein CASSAEANTGELFF.

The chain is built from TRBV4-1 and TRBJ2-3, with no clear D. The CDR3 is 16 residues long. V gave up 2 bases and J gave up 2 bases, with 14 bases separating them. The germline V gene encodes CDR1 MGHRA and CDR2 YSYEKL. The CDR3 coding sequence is TGCGCCAGCAGCCAAAGTAGCAGAGAACACACAGATACGCAGTATTTT. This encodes CASSQSSREHTDTQYF.

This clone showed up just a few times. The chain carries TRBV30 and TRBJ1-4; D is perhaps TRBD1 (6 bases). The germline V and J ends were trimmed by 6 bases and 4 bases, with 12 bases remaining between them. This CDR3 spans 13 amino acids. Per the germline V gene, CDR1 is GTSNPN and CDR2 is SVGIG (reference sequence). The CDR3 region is CACPDRNNEKLFF. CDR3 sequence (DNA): TGTGCCTGCCCTGACAGGAATAATGAAAAACTGTTTTTT. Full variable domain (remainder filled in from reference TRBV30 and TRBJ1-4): SQTIHQWPATLVQPVGSPLSLECTVEGTSNPNLYWYRQAAGRGLQLLFYSVGIGQISSEVPQNLSASRPQDRQFILSSKKLLLSDSGFYLCACPDRNNEKLFFGSGTQLSVL.

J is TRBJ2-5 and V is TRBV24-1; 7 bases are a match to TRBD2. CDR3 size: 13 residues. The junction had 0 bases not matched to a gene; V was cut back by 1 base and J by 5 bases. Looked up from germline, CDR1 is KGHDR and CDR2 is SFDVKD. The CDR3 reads CATSDFGRETQYF. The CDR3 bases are TGTGCCACCAGTGATTTCGGGAGGGAGACCCAGTACTTC.

CDR3: CASSLNIGTRTYEQYF. For the CDR3, the DNA is TGCGCCAGCAGCCTGAATATCGGGACTCGTACCTACGAGCAGTACTTC. The chain employs TRBV5-1 and TRBJ2-7, with D maybe TRBD2 (6 bases). CDR3 size: 16 residues. V lost 4 bases to trimming and J lost 2 bases, with 19 bases between them. Germline V gene lookup returns CDR1 SGHRS and CDR2 YFSETQ.

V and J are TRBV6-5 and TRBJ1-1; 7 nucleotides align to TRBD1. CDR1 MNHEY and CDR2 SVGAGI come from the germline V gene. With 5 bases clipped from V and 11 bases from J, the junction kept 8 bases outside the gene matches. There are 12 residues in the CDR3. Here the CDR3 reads CASSNRGLEAFF. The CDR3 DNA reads TGTGCCAGCAGTAACAGGGGTCTAGAGGCTTTCTTT.

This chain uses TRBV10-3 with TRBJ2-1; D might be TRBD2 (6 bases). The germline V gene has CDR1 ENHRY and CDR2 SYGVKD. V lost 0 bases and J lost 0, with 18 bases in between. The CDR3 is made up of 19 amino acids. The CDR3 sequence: CAISESLSGPQSSYNEQFF. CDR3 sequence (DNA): TGTGCCATCAGTGAGTCTTTAAGCGGGCCCCAAAGCTCCTACAATGAGCAGTTCTTC.

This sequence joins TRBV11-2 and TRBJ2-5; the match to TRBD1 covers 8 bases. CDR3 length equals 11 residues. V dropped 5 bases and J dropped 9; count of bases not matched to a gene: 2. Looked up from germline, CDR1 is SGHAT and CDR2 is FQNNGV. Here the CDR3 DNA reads TGTGCCAGCAGCCAGGACAGGGCCCAGTACTTC. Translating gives CASSQDRAQYF.

This CDR3 is CASSEAGGRYEQYV. CDR3 DNA sequence: TGTGCCAGCAGTGAAGCGGGGGGGCGTTACGAGCAGTACGTC. The chain couples TRBV6-1 to TRBJ2-7, with a possible D match to TRBD2 (7 bases). V was trimmed by 0 bases and J by 4 bases, leaving 10 bases between them. Germline CDR1 reads MNHNS; CDR2 reads SASEGT. CDR3 length equals 14 residues.

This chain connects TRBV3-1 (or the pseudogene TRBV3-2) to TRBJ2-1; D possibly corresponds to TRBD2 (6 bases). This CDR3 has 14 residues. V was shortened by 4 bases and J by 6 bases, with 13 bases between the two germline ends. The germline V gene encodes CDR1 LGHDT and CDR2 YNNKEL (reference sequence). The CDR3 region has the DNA TGTGCCAGCAGCCGATGGACTATCCTCAATGAGCAGTTCTTC. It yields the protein CASSRWTILNEQFF.

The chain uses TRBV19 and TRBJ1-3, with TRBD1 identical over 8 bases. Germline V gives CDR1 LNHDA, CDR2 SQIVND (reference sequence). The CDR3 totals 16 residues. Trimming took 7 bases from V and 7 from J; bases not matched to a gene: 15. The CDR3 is CASMGDRGSLDNTIYF. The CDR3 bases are TGTGCCAGTATGGGTGACAGGGGATCTCTGGATAACACCATATATTTT.

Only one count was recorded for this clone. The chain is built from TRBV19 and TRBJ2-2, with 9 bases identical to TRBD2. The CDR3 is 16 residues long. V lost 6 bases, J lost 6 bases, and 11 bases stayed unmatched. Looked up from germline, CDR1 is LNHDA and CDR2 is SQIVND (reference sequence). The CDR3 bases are TGTGCCAGTAGCTCGGGCGGGAGGGCCGGATCCGGGGAGCTGTTTTTT. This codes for CASSSGGRAGSGELFF.

The CDR3: CSARPSLRYTF. CDR3 bases: TGCAGTGCTAGGCCTTCCTTGCGGTACACCTTC. The rearrangement uses TRBV20-1 and TRBJ1-2; D is uncertain. The germline V gene has CDR1 DFQATT and CDR2 SNEGSKA (reference sequence). The CDR3 sequence is 11 residues long. The V and J ends lost 3 bases and 11 bases respectively, with 13 bases between them.

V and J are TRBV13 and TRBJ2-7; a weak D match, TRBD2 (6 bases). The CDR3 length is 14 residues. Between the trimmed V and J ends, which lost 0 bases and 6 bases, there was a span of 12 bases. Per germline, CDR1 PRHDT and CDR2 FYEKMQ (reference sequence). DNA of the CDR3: TGTGCCAGCAGCTTAGGCCCTAAAGCGGGCGAGCAGTACTTC. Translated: CASSLGPKAGEQYF.

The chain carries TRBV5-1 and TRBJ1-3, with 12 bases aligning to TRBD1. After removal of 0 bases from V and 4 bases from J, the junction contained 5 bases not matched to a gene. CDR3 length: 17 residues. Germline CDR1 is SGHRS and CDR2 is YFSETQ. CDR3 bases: TGCGCCAGCAGCTTGGCCGGGACAGGGGGCTCCGGAAACACCATATATTTT. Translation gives CASSLAGTGGSGNTIYF. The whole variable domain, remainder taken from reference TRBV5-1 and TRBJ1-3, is KAGVTQTPRYLIKTRGQQVTLSCSPISGHRSVSWYQQTPGQGLQFLFEYFSETQRNKGNFPGRFSGRQFSNSRSEMNVSTLELGDSALYLCASSLAGTGGSGNTIYFGEGSWLTVV.

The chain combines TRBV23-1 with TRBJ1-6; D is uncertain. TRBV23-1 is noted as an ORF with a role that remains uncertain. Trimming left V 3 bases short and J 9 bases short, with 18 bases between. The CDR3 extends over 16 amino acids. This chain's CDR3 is CASSQRQVPRGSPLHF. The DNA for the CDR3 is TGCGCCAGCAGTCAGCGTCAGGTGCCTCGGGGTTCACCCCTCCACTTT.

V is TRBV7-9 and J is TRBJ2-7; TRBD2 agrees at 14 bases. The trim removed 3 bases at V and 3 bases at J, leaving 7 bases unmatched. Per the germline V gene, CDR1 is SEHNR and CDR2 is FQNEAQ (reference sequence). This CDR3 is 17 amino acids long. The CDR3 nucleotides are TGTGCCAGCAGCTTCGAGGGACTAGCGGGAGAGGGCTACGAGCAGTACTTC. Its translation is CASSFEGLAGEGYEQYF.